This T cell receptor beta chain was captured by sequencing in a study of T-cell memory formation after mild COVID-19. On the study more broadly: Largely, TCR clusters stayed within a single donor.

TCRdb recomputed calls from the 5' RACE reads with MiXCR, one row per CDR3 protein. The table lists about 400,000 distinct CDR3 sequences, 15% to 20% of them singletons. The CDR3 length is 14 residues. The germline CDR1 and CDR2 sequences are SGHVS and FQNEAQ. The germline V and J ends were trimmed by 0 bases and 10 bases, with 10 bases remaining between them. This TCR came from a man between 18 and 29 years old who had mild COVID-19 (a few samples of this study predate the infection). Cell type and time point are not known. The V call is TRBV7-8, the J call TRBJ1-6, with D maybe TRBD1 (6 bases). Input material: PBMCs or a T cell subset sorted from them (not recorded which). The CDR3 is CASSLANRVSPLHF. The CDR3 nucleotides are TGTGCCAGCAGCTTAGCCAACAGGGTCTCACCCCTCCACTTT.